This TCR beta chain derives from a study of PD-1 blockade in classical Hodgkin lymphoma. The sample holds a few counts of this clone. What it recognizes is unknown. Study observations and caveats: TCR diversity at baseline was reported to be reduced in newly diagnosed patients relative to healthy donors. Repertoire differences lack defined causes, possibly disease activity or prior therapy. Patients excluded were those beginning nivolumab under 1 year after ASCT.

Sequencing used immunoSEQ multiplex PCR; TCRdb keeps in-frame clones, though not all of them. The sample holds 29,000 or so clones, under 75% seen once. Each and every patient relapsed after autologous stem cell transplantation, and patients got differing brentuximab vedotin exposure. Trimming took 3 bases from V and 0 from J, leaving 23 bases between them. The CDR3 consists of 19 residues. The germline CDR1 and CDR2 sequences are KGHSH and LQKENI. V is TRBV18 and J is TRBJ1-2; a possible D gene is TRBD1 (6 bases). The sequence came from a human donor with classical Hodgkin lymphoma. The starting material was peripheral blood mononuclear cells (PBMCs), obtained before the second cycle of nivolumab. In DNA form, the CDR3 reads TGTGCCAGCTCACCTGTGCCTCTAACAGGGTCGGGGTCTAACTATGGCTACACCTTC. This codes for CASSPVPLTGSGSNYGYTF.